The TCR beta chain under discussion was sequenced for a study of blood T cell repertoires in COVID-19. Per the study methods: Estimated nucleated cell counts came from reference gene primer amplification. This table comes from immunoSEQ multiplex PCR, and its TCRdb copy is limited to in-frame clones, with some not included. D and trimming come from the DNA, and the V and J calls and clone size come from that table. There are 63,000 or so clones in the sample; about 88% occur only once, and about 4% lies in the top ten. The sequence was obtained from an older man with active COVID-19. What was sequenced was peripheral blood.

The CDR3: CASSSGGVVLQETQYF. DNA for the CDR3: TGTGCCAGCAGCTCGGGGGGAGTGGTGCTCCAAGAGACCCAGTACTTC. The chain employs TRBV11-2 and TRBJ2-5; 7 bases fit TRBD2. Per the germline V gene, CDR1 is SGHAT and CDR2 is FQNNGV. This CDR3 spans 16 amino acids. V gave up 4 bases and J gave up 1 base; unmatched junction bases: 9.